This T cell receptor beta chain is drawn from a study of T cells after yellow fever vaccination. MiXCR, run by TCRdb on the 5' RACE reads, gives a single entry per CDR3 protein. The sample carries roughly 11,000 distinct CDR3 sequences, about 5.8% recorded once. By share, this clonotype counts as medium-sized. Study-wide points: Re-detected after boosting: most primary clones, 96% of CD4 and 88% of CD8. Sorted memory subsets showed almost no vaccine-responding clonotypes on day 0.

The sequenced sample was PBMCs, either bulk or a sorted T-cell subset (CD4+, CD8+, memory, or dextramer-sorted; not recorded which), obtained on the day of the yellow fever booster vaccination. This TCR came from a man aged 25 to 40 who received the YFV17D yellow fever vaccine.

This CDR3 reads CASRQTSGANVLTF. In DNA, the CDR3 is TGTGCCAGCAGGCAGACCTCTGGGGCCAACGTCCTGACTTTC. This chain connects TRBV28 to TRBJ2-6; D gene unclear. V was pared by 6 bases and J by 0 bases, with 6 bases between. The CDR3 extends over 14 amino acids. Germline lookup yields CDR1 MDHEN and CDR2 SYDVKM. The full variable domain, in which reference TRBV28 and TRBJ2-6 provide the parts outside the CDR3, is DVKVTQSSRYLVKRTGEKVFLECVQDMDHENMFWYRQDPGLGLRLIYFSYDVKMKEKGDIPEGYSVSREKKERFSLILESASTNQTSMYLCASRQTSGANVLTFGAGSRLTVL.